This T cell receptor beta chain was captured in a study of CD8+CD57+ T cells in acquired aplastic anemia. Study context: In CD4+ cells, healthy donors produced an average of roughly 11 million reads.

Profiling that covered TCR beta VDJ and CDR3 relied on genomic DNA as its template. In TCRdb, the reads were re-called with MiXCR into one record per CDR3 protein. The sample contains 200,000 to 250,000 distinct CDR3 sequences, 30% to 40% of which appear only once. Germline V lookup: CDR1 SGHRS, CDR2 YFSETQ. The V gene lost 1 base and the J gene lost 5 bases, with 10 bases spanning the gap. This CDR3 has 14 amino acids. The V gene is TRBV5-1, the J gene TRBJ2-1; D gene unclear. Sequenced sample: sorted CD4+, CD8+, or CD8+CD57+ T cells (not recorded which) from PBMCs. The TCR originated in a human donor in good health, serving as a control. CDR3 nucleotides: TGCGCCAGCAGCTTGCCCCCCCCAAACAATGAGCAGTTCTTC. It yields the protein CASSLPPPNNEQFF.